These 18 T cell receptor beta chains share one sample of origin, sequenced in a study of tumor and adjacent non-tumor tissue in lung cancer. The template was RNA from unsorted bulk tissue. The normal lung tissue was taken more than 3 cm from the tumor edge. Three rounds of nested PCR, following a modified ARM-PCR protocol, produced the TCRbeta library. TCRdb processed the multiplex PCR reads anew with MiXCR; each CDR3 protein has one entry. In the table there are 100,000 or so distinct CDR3 sequences, 50% to 70% of which are singletons. Sequenced input: distant non-tumor lung tissue. All receptors come from a man aged 30 to 45 with non-small cell lung cancer.

Relative to its sample, this clonotype is medium-sized. The gene calls are TRBV29-1 and TRBJ2-7; 12 bases are shared with TRBD1. The germline CDR1 and CDR2 sequences are SQVTM and ANQGSEA. The CDR3 is 14 amino acids. With V trimmed by 4 bases and J by 5 bases, 6 bases remained unmatched. CDR3: CSVAVGTGGHEQYF. The CDR3 DNA follows: TGCAGCGTTGCGGTGGGGACAGGGGGCCACGAGCAGTACTTC.

The J gene is TRBJ1-1, the V gene TRBV11-2; D call uncertain. Trimming cost V 9 bases and J 6 bases, with 20 bases left between them. CDR3 length equals 14 residues. CDR1 SGHAT and CDR2 FQNNGV come from the germline V gene. CDR3 bases: TGTGCCAGTAGTGCACAACGGTGGATTGCTGAAGCTTTCTTT. Translated, it gives CASSAQRWIAEAFF.

With respect to this clonotype: It may be a read error: a sequence one base away is much more abundant. V is TRBV12-3 or TRBV12-4 and J is TRBJ2-7; D possibly corresponds to TRBD2 (5 bases). The CDR3 is 13 amino acids. V was pared by 7 bases and J by 6 bases, with 16 bases between. CDR3 loop: CASILEGHSEQYF. CDR3 DNA: TGTGCCAGCATCCTTGAGGGCCATTCCGAGCAGTACTTC.

Remarks on this clonotype: Relative to the germline gene, one junction end is altered; a read error may explain this. V gene TRBV12-3 or TRBV12-4 combines with J gene TRBJ2-3, with D possibly TRBD2 on 6 matching bases. This CDR3 spans 15 amino acids. CDR3 sequence: CASSHGRAGTGTQYF. CDR3 sequence (DNA): TGTGCCAGCAGCCACGGACGAGCGGGTACAGGTACGCAGTATTTT.

This clonotype has a single count. Because the CDR3 is missing its conserved closing phenylalanine or tryptophan, this is likely a read error. The DNA is omitted, as the CDR3 cannot be located on it reliably, and the CDR3 follows TCRdb's listing. This chain connects TRBV20-1 to TRBJ2-6. Looked up from germline, CDR1 is DFQATT and CDR2 is SNEGSKA (reference sequence). The CDR3 length is 13 residues, termini included. The CDR3 reads CSARSGGADVLTL.

This clonotype was detected ten times or more. The chain combines TRBV20-1 with TRBJ2-5; TRBD2 matches at 10 bases. Germline V gives CDR1 DFQATT, CDR2 SNEGSKA (reference sequence). Trimming at V came to 3 bases and at J to 4 bases, leaving 8 bases not matched to a gene. The CDR3 has 15 amino acids. CDR3 region: CSASGSGGAPETQYF. Here the CDR3 DNA reads TGCAGTGCTAGCGGCAGCGGGGGGGCCCCAGAGACCCAGTACTTC.

Of note for this clonotype: Because the CDR3 is missing its conserved closing phenylalanine or tryptophan, this is likely a read error. V usage is TRBV4-1 and J usage is TRBJ2-4; TRBD2 matches 8 bases. This CDR3 is 15 amino acids long. Germline CDR1 is MGHRA and CDR2 is YSYEKL. The chain's CDR3 is CASSQAGGPKSIQYS. CDR3 sequence (DNA): TGCGCCAGCAGCCAAGCGGGAGGGCCCAAAAGCATTCAGTACTCC.

This clonotype has just one count. Because the CDR3 is missing its conserved closing phenylalanine or tryptophan, this is likely a read error. No DNA is shown, since the ends of the CDR3 on it are uncertain; the CDR3 is the one TCRdb lists. The CDR3 is CASSSRGPRANVLIY. The chain carries TRBV6-2 or TRBV6-3 and TRBJ2-6; TRBD1 is the table's D call and was not checked against the DNA. CDR1 is MNHEY, CDR2 SVGEGT, per germline. The CDR3 sequence runs 15 residues, both termini included.

As for this clonotype: Mismatch with germline at one junction end may stem from a read error. The V gene is TRBV11-2, the J gene TRBJ2-5; D is unclear. CDR1 is SGHAT and CDR2 is FQNNGV in the germline V gene. This CDR3 region has 14 residues. The CDR3 loop reads CASARFGVSETQYF. The DNA for the CDR3 is TGTGCCAGTGCCCGATTTGGGGTCTCGGAGACCCAATACTTC.

As for this clonotype: The CDR3 does not end in the conserved phenylalanine or tryptophan, so this is likely a read error. The chain carries TRBV11-2 and TRBJ2-3; unclear D gene. The J call may not be correct, given that the DNA end is closer to TRBJ1-5. Germline lookup yields CDR1 SGHAT and CDR2 FQNNGV. The length of the CDR3 is 15 residues. CDR3 in DNA: TGTGCCAGCAGCTCCCCTAGTGACCGCACAGATACGCAGCATCTT. Its protein is CASSSPSDRTDTQHL.

A remark on this clonotype: One end of the junction is discordant with germline, which a read error may explain. The chain uses TRBV20-1 and TRBJ2-1; D remains ambiguous. The V gene's germline CDR1 is DFQATT and CDR2 SNEGSKA (reference sequence). The CDR3 runs 13 residues. CDR3 sequence (DNA): TGCGGTGTTAGAGATGGTCTTTCGAATGAGCAGGTCTTC. It specifies CGVRDGLSNEQVF.

This clonotype was found once. One end of the junction varies from germline; a read error may be responsible. V usage is TRBV12-3 or TRBV12-4 and J usage is TRBJ1-2; 12 bases align to TRBD1. The CDR3 sequence is 15 residues long. The CDR3 DNA reads as TGTGCCAGCAGTTCCGGGACAGGGGGCGCATATGTCTACACCTTC. Translation: CASSSGTGGAYVYTF.

Note on this clonotype: It may be a read error: a sequence one base away is much more abundant. The chain carries TRBV20-1 and TRBJ1-1; 9 bases match TRBD1. The J segment lost 4 bases and the V segment lost 0 bases, leaving 9 bases of the junction unmatched. Per germline, CDR1 DFQATT and CDR2 SNEGSKA (reference sequence). This CDR3 spans 16 amino acids. CDR3 in DNA: TGCAGTGCTAGAGACCCCAGTCAACAGGGGGCCACTGAAGCTTTCTTT. Residues: CSARDPSQQGATEAFF.

A few counts support this clonotype. This may stem from a read error, because a much larger clone lies one nucleotide away. The J gene is TRBJ2-3, the V gene TRBV20-1; the D gene is possibly TRBD2 (5 bases). This CDR3 is 15 amino acids long. From germline, CDR1 is DFQATT and CDR2 SNEGSKA (reference sequence). DNA of the CDR3: TGCAGTGCTAGAGATTCAGGTAGCGCCACAGATGCGCAGTATTTT. It yields the protein CSARDSGSATDAQYF.

This clonotype was counted between two and nine times. A much larger clone is a single base away; this may be a read error. V is TRBV19 and J is TRBJ1-1; 9 nucleotides align to TRBD1. Germline V lookup: CDR1 LNHDA, CDR2 SQIVND (reference sequence). The V gene end was trimmed by 5 bases and the J gene end by 10 bases; junction bases not matched to a gene: 5. The length of the CDR3 is 12 residues. The CDR3 region is CASSLGQGGAFF. The CDR3 nucleotides are TGTGCCAGTAGTCTGGGACAGGGTGGAGCTTTCTTT.

A remark on this clonotype: The junction departs from the called germline gene at one end, perhaps through a read error. This chain joins TRBV29-1 and TRBJ2-1, with D possibly being TRBD1 (6 bases). The CDR3 covers 14 residues. Germline loops: CDR1 SQVTM, CDR2 ANQGSEA. The CDR3 reads CSVEDEGGWYEQFF. The CDR3 DNA reads TGCAGCGTTGAAGACGAAGGGGGATGGTATGAGCAATTCTTC.

A note on this clonotype: Lacking the conserved final phenylalanine or tryptophan, this CDR3 likely reflects a read error. This chain joins TRBV19 and TRBJ1-5; a possible D gene is TRBD1 (5 bases). CDR1 and CDR2 from the germline V gene are LNHDA and SQIVND (reference sequence). This CDR3 has 14 residues. The V gene lost 3 bases and the J gene lost 2 bases, with 8 bases spanning the gap. CDR3 amino acids: CASSIVGGNQPQHY. In DNA form, the CDR3 reads TGTGCCAGTAGTATTGTAGGGGGCAATCAGCCCCAGCATTAT.

With regard to this clonotype: The junction departs from the called germline gene at one end, perhaps through a read error. V usage is TRBV11-2 and J usage is TRBJ2-1, with a possible D match to TRBD2 (7 bases). The CDR3 contains 13 residues. Germline lookup yields CDR1 SGHAT and CDR2 FQNNGV. The CDR3 region is CGSSGGGAGEQFF. The CDR3 region has the DNA TGTGGCAGCAGCGGAGGGGGAGCGGGAGAGCAGTTCTTC.